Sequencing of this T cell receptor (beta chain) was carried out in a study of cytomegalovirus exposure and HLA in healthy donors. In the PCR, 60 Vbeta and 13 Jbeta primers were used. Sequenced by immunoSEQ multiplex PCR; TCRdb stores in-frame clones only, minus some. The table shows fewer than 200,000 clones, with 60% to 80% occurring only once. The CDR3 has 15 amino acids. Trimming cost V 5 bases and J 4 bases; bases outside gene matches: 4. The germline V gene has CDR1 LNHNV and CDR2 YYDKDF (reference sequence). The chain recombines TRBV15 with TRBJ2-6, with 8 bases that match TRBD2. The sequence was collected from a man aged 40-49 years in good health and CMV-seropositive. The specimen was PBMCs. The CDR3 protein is CATSSGGVGANVLTF. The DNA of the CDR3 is TGTGCCACCAGCTCCGGGGGGGTGGGGGCCAACGTCCTGACTTTC.